This TCR beta chain was retrieved from a study of blood T cell repertoires in COVID-19. As for the study in general: Samples came from the United States, Italy and Spain, spanning acute and convalescent COVID-19. Sources were T cells, B-cell-depleted T cells, or PBMCs; the material itself was cDNA or gDNA.

As processed by the authors: Estimated nucleated cell counts came from reference gene primer amplification. The assay was immunoSEQ multiplex PCR, and TCRdb's table has in-frame clones only and misses some. The V and J calls and clone size are taken from that table; D and trimming were inferred from the DNA. Found here are about 85,000 clones, 85% to 90% of them singletons; the top ten hold around 4.7%. Worth noting for this clone: Within the sample, other DNA sequences also encode this same CDR3.

V lost 0 bases and J 5 bases, leaving 6 bases between the germline ends. This CDR3 region has 14 residues. Germline V gene lookup returns CDR1 SGHRS and CDR2 YFSETQ. This clonotype originated in a woman at least 80 years old with active or convalescent COVID-19. Sequencing was done on a sample of peripheral blood. This chain connects TRBV5-1 to TRBJ1-6, with D hard to call. CDR3 sequence (DNA): TGCGCCAGCAGCTTGGGACTGAATAATTCACCCCTCCACTTT. Protein sequence: CASSLGLNNSPLHF.